This T cell receptor (beta chain) was recovered during a study of T cells in Graves' hyperthyroidism and ophthalmopathy. V lost 5 bases and J 3 bases, leaving 14 bases between the germline ends. Germline CDR1 and CDR2: SGHRS and YFSETQ. The CDR3 spans 15 residues. TCR beta CDR3 region amplification was performed from RNA transcripts. TCR CDR3 underwent first-round RT-PCR with the HTBI primer set. TCRdb independently ran MiXCR on the multiplex PCR reads; one entry per CDR3 protein. The table has over 350,000 distinct CDR3 sequences, about an eighth seen once. This clonotype was found a few times. The TCR was taken from a man in his forties or fifties with Graves' ophthalmopathy. The sample was blood. V gene TRBV5-1 combines with J gene TRBJ2-2; D might be TRBD1 (6 bases). The CDR3: CASRAGAQDTGELFF. CDR3 DNA sequence: TGCGCCAGCAGGGCAGGGGCGCAGGACACCGGGGAGCTGTTTTTT.